One T cell receptor (beta chain) is described in this entry. Antigen unknown. This sample is drawn from a study of cytomegalovirus exposure and HLA in healthy donors. At the level of the study: The approximately 670 first-cohort repertoires and the roughly 120 validation repertoires shared the same platform, a later analysis reported. General study findings and limits: The study put some 160 TCR beta chains on its list as cytomegalovirus-associated. Per published reports, the classifier diagnosed cytomegalovirus status with high specificity and sensitivity. Confirmation was obtained in vitro that a few CMV-associated chains are specific for CMV antigens.

J lost 3 bases, V lost 2 bases, and 9 bases had no gene match. The CDR3 extends over 18 amino acids. CDR1 and CDR2 (germline): LNHNV, YYDKDF (reference sequence). This table comes from immunoSEQ multiplex PCR, and its TCRdb copy is limited to in-frame clones, with some not included. The table includes roughly 350,000 clones, 86% detected once. J is TRBJ2-3 and V is TRBV15; 12 bases agree with TRBD2. This TCR was sampled from a woman aged 18 to 35 in good health and CMV-seronegative. Specimen: PBMCs. The CDR3: CATSRLSSGRAQTDTQYF. In DNA, the CDR3 is TGTGCCACCAGCAGATTATCTAGCGGGAGGGCCCAGACAGATACGCAGTATTTT.